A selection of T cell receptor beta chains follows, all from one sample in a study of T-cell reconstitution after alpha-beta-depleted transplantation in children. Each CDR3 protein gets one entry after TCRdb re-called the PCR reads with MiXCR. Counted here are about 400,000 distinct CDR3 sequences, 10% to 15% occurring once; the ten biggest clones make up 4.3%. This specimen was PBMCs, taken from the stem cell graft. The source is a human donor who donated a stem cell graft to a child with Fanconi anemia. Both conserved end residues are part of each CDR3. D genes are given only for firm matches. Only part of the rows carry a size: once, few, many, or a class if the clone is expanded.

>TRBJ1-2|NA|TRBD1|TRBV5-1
CASSGGTGGSGYTF
TGCGCCAGCAGCGGCGGGACAGGGGGCTCTGGCTACACCTTC
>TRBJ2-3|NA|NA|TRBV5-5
CASSLMSTSTDTQYF
TGTGCCAGCAGCTTGATGAGCACTTCCACAGATACGCAGTATTTT
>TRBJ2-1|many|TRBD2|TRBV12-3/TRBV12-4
CASSFGGAINEQFF
TGTGCCAGCAGTTTCGGGGGGGCAATCAATGAGCAGTTCTTC
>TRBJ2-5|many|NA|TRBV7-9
CASSPQGQKTQYF
TGTGCCAGCAGCCCACAAGGACAGAAGACCCAGTACTTC
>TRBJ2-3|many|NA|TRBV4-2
CASSQDSPGQLLLTDTQYF
TGTGCCAGCAGCCAAGATTCTCCAGGGCAGTTACTCCTCACAGATACGCAGTATTTT
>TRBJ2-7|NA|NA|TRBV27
CASSLFGDLGPYEQYF
TGTGCCAGCAGTTTATTTGGGGATCTGGGTCCCTACGAGCAGTACTTC
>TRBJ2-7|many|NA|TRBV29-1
CSVEDQRYEQYF
TGCAGCGTTGAAGATCAACGATACGAGCAGTACTTC
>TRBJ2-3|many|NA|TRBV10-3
CAISQEADTQYF
TGTGCCATCAGTCAGGAGGCGGATACGCAGTATTTT
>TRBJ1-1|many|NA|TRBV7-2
CASSLGPMNTEAFF
TGTGCCAGCAGCTTAGGGCCTATGAACACTGAAGCTTTCTTT
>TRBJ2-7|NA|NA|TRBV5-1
CASSATGIEQYF
TGCGCCAGCAGCGCTACAGGGATCGAGCAGTACTTC
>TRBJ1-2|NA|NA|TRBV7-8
CASSLLRENYGYTF
TGTGCCAGCAGCTTGTTGAGGGAAAACTATGGCTACACCTTC
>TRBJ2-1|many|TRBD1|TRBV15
CATSRDRGQGRVEQFF
TGTGCCACCAGCAGAGATAGGGGGCAGGGGCGAGTTGAGCAGTTCTTC
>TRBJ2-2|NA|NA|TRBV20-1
CSARDRTRGHGTGELFF
TGCAGTGCTAGAGATAGGACTAGGGGGCATGGCACCGGGGAGCTGTTTTTT
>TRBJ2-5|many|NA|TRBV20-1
CSARDKTGLQETQYF
TGCAGTGCTAGAGATAAGACAGGACTACAAGAGACCCAGTACTTC
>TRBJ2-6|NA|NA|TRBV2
CASSVLGSGANVLTF
TGTGCCAGCAGTGTTCTGGGCTCTGGGGCCAACGTCCTGACTTTC
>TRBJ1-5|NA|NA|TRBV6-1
CASMVTVSNQPQHF
TGTGCCAGCATGGTGACAGTTAGCAATCAGCCCCAGCATTTT
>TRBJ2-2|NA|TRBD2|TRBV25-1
CASSGVAGAPSGELFF
TGTGCCAGCAGCGGAGTAGCGGGGGCCCCCAGCGGGGAGCTGTTTTTT
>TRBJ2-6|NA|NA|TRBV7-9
CASSLGKISGANVLTF
TGTGCCAGCAGCTTAGGAAAGATCTCTGGGGCCAACGTCCTGACTTTC
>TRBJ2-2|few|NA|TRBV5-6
CASSFSTRQGKGNTGELFF
TGTGCCAGCAGCTTTTCGACTCGGCAGGGGAAAGGAAACACCGGGGAGCTGTTTTTT
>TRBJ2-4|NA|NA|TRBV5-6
CASSLRGLAKNIQYF
TGTGCCAGCAGCTTGCGGGGCCTAGCCAAAAACATTCAGTACTTC
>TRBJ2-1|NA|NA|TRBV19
CASSQLVVGEQFF
TGTGCCAGTAGCCAACTAGTCGTGGGGGAGCAGTTCTTC
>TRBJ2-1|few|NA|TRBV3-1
CASSQVAREQFF
TGTGCCAGCAGCCAAGTAGCGCGTGAGCAGTTCTTC
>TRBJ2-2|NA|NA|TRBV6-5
CASTSEGGANTGELFF
TGTGCCAGCACCTCAGAGGGGGGAGCAAACACCGGGGAGCTGTTTTTT
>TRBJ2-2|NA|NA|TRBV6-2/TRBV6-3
CASSFRGHGELFF
TGTGCCAGCAGTTTTAGAGGGCACGGGGAGCTGTTTTTT
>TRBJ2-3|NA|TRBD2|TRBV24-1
CATSDRLAGDWASTDTQYF
TGTGCCACCAGTGATCGACTAGCGGGGGACTGGGCTAGCACAGATACGCAGTATTTT
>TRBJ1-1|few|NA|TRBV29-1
CSVGYQNTEAFF
TGCAGCGTTGGCTACCAGAACACTGAAGCTTTCTTT
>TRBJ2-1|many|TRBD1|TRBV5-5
CASSGAGTGGYNEQFF
TGTGCCAGCAGCGGAGCCGGGACAGGGGGCTACAATGAGCAGTTCTTC
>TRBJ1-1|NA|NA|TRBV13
CASPTAWGTGNTEAFF
TGTGCCAGCCCGACCGCGTGGGGCACAGGGAACACTGAAGCTTTCTTT
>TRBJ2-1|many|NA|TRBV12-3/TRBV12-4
CASSFSGNEQFF
TGTGCCAGCAGTTTTTCTGGGAATGAGCAGTTCTTC
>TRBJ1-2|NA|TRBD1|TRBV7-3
CASSRVAAGGGYTF
TGTGCCAGCAGCCGCGTCGCGGCAGGGGGTGGCTACACCTTC
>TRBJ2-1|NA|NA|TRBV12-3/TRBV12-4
CASSPGPHSYNEQFF
TGTGCCAGCAGTCCGGGACCCCACTCCTACAATGAGCAGTTCTTC
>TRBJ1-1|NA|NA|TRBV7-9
CASSRPDGTEAFF
TGTGCCAGCAGCCGACCTGACGGCACTGAAGCTTTCTTT
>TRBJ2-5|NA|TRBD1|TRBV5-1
CASSSGTGGVRGETQYF
TGCGCCAGCAGCTCCGGGACAGGGGGTGTGAGAGGAGAGACCCAGTACTTC
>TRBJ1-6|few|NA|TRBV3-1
CASSQDRPRNSPLHF
TGTGCCAGCAGCCAAGATAGACCGCGGAATTCACCCCTCCACTTT
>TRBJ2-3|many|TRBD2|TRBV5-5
CASSLRGRADTQYF
TGTGCCAGCAGCCTGCGTGGGAGGGCGGATACGCAGTATTTT
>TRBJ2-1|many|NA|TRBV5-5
CASSLAGILYNEQFF
TGTGCCAGCAGCTTGGCGGGGATTTTGTACAATGAGCAGTTCTTC
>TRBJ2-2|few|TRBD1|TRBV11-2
CASSLLPGQVTGELFF
TGTGCCAGCAGCTTACTCCCTGGACAGGTCACCGGGGAGCTGTTTTTT
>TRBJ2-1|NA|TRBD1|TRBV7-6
CASSLVGQGSEQFF
TGTGCCAGCAGCTTAGTGGGACAGGGAAGTGAGCAGTTCTTC
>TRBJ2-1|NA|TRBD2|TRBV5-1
CASSFGTRAPGLAVWTLGEQFF
TGCGCCAGCAGCTTCGGGACAAGGGCCCCGGGACTAGCGGTTTGGACTCTTGGTGAGCAGTTCTTC
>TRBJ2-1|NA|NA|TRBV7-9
CASSLRGAAYNEQFF
TGTGCCAGCAGCTTGAGGGGGGCCGCCTACAATGAGCAGTTCTTC
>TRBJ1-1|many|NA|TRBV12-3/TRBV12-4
CASSLNLGGVNTEAFF
TGTGCCAGCAGTTTAAATCTGGGAGGCGTGAACACTGAAGCTTTCTTT
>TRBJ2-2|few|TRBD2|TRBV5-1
CASSSTSVGNTGELFF
TGCGCCAGCAGCTCCACTAGCGTGGGGAACACCGGGGAGCTGTTTTTT
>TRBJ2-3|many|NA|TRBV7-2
CASLQGRGDTQYF
TGTGCCAGCCTACAGGGGAGGGGCGATACGCAGTATTTT
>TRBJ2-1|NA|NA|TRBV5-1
CASSLGGTQQGEQFF
TGCGCCAGCAGCTTGGGAGGGACCCAGCAAGGGGAGCAGTTCTTC
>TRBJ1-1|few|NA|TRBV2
CASSYTQDRKAFF
TGTGCCAGCAGTTATACCCAAGACCGAAAAGCTTTCTTT
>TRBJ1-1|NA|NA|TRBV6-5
CASSSQYGAFF
TGTGCCAGCAGCTCCCAGTACGGGGCTTTCTTT
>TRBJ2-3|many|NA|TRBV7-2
CASSLGIDTDTQYF
TGTGCCAGCAGCTTAGGAATTGACACAGATACGCAGTATTTT